This entry lists 24 T cell receptor beta chains sequenced from one sample in a study of shared clonotypes between healthy human individuals. Data came from immunoSEQ multiplex PCR; TCRdb stores just in-frame clones and leaves some out. The table lists 450,000 to 500,000 clones, about 85% of them singletons, with about 13% in the top ten. Specimen: PBMCs. Every receptor here comes from a woman aged 35 to 49 in good health. Some clones in this sample may be carry-over from other donors' samples.

This clone has more than one count but fewer than ten. The J gene is TRBJ1-1, the V gene TRBV27, with a possible D match to TRBD1 (5 bases). Trimming stripped 6 bases from V and 10 bases from J, with 18 bases between. In germline, CDR1 is MNHEY, CDR2 SMNVEV (reference sequence). The CDR3 covers 13 residues. CDR3 sequence (DNA): TGTGCCAGCAGCGTTGACAGCCAGGTGGGAGCTTTCTTT. This gives the protein CASSVDSQVGAFF.

As regards this clone: This likely came from a read error, as a far larger clone is one base away. The CDR3 DNA reads TGCAGCGTCCTCGTGTGGGGGTCGGACACTGAAGCTTTCTTT. This codes for CSVLVWGSDTEAFF. The chain has TRBV29-1 and TRBJ1-1, with D tentatively TRBD1 (5 bases). Germline CDR1 is SQVTM and CDR2 is ANQGSEA. Trimming removed 6 bases from V and 3 bases from J, with 17 bases in between. There are 14 residues in the CDR3. Combining the CDR3 with reference TRBV29-1 and TRBJ1-1 gives the whole variable domain SAVISQKPSRDICQRGTSLTIQCQVDSQVTMMFWYRQQPGQSLTLIATANQGSEATYESGFVIDKFPISRPNLTFSTLTVSNMSPEDSSIYLCSVLVWGSDTEAFFGQGTRLTVV.

This clone showed up just a few times. J is TRBJ2-1 and V is TRBV7-8, with D hard to call. Germline V gene sequence: CDR1 SGHVS, CDR2 FQNEAQ. V was pared by 5 bases and J by 2 bases, with 16 bases between. The CDR3 totals 16 residues. In DNA form, the CDR3 reads TGTGCCAGCAGCCCTCGAGGCCTGCGGACCTACAATGAGCAGTTCTTC. It specifies CASSPRGLRTYNEQFF.

This sequence joins TRBV2 and TRBJ1-2; D ambiguous. Germline V gene lookup returns CDR1 SNHLY and CDR2 FYNNEI. CDR3 length: 16 residues. V was pared by 8 bases and J by 3 bases, with 22 bases between. In nucleotides, the CDR3 is TGTGCCAGCCACCGACGGTCGGGATGGGTTGACTATGGCTACACCTTC. Its translation: CASHRRSGWVDYGYTF.

Points on this clone: This clone may be a read error of a much larger clone one base away. Other DNA sequences within the sample encode an identical CDR3. The chain links TRBV19 to TRBJ1-2; D unclear. Trimming pared 5 bases from V and 0 bases from J, leaving 16 bases between. CDR3 length: 16 residues. From germline, CDR1 is LNHDA and CDR2 SQIVND (reference sequence). Written as DNA, the CDR3 is TGTGCCAGTAGTGATGCTCGAGTGGGCGCTAACTATGGCTACACCTTC. Translation gives CASSDARVGANYGYTF.

This chain joins TRBV15 and TRBJ1-3; D gene ambiguous. Between the trimmed V and J ends, which lost 1 base and 2 bases, there was a span of 9 bases. The CDR3 has 15 residues. Germline V gene lookup returns CDR1 LNHNV and CDR2 YYDKDF (reference sequence). CDR3 sequence (DNA): TGTGCCACCAGCAGAGCGACGAGAACTGGAAACACCATATATTTT. This translates into CATSRATRTGNTIYF.

The V call is TRBV11-3, the J call TRBJ2-7, with 8 positions matching TRBD1. Germline V gene sequence: CDR1 SGHNT, CDR2 YENEEA. This CDR3 is built from 19 residues. The ends lost 2 bases at V and 4 bases at J; junction bases unmatched: 19. This CDR3 is CASSLRAGEDRAAIYEQYF. The CDR3 region has the DNA TGTGCCAGCAGCTTAAGGGCCGGGGAGGACAGGGCTGCGATATACGAGCAGTACTTC.

As concerns this clone: This likely traces to a read error, being one base from a far larger clone. This chain joins TRBV7-2 and TRBJ1-2; 12 bases are a match to TRBD1. The CDR3 runs to 14 residues. Germline lookup yields CDR1 SGHTA and CDR2 FQGNSA. The CDR3 reads CVSSYGTGGRGYTF. The CDR3, as DNA: TGTGTCAGCAGCTATGGGACAGGGGGCCGGGGCTACACCTTC.

Points on this clone: A far more abundant clone sits one base away, making this likely a read error. The chain couples TRBV7-2 to TRBJ1-2; TRBD1 matches at 8 bases. Per germline, CDR1 SGHTA and CDR2 FQGNSA. V trimming: 5 bases; J trimming: 3 bases; junction bases outside the gene matches: 8. There are 15 residues in the CDR3. This CDR3 is CASSHKGTGDYGYTF. CDR3 nucleotide sequence: TGTGCCAGCAGCCACAAGGGGACAGGAGACTATGGCTACACCTTC.

The chain links TRBV2 to TRBJ2-1; D may be TRBD2 (5 bases). Germline V CDR1 and CDR2: SNHLY, FYNNEI. CDR3 size: 12 residues. Trimming removed 5 bases from V and 5 bases from J, with 7 bases in between. For the CDR3, the DNA is TGTGCCAGCAGTAACGGGGACAATGAGCAGTTCTTC. Amino acids: CASSNGDNEQFF.

This chain uses TRBV11-3 with TRBJ2-1, with 12 bases matching TRBD2. The CDR3 totals 15 residues. From germline, CDR1 is SGHNT and CDR2 YENEEA. V shed 5 bases, J shed 4 bases, and the junction held 3 bases outside the gene matches. The CDR3 reads CASSVLAGGYNEQFF. CDR3 DNA: TGTGCCAGCAGCGTACTAGCGGGAGGATACAATGAGCAGTTCTTC. The full variable domain, completed using reference TRBV11-3 and TRBJ2-1, is EAGVVQSPRYKIIEKKQPVAFWCNPISGHNTLYWYLQNLGQGPELLIRYENEEAVDDSQLPKDRFSAERLKGVDSTLKIQPAELGDSAVYLCASSVLAGGYNEQFFGPGTRLTVL.

The J gene is TRBJ2-1, the V gene TRBV2; D call uncertain. Germline values: CDR1 SNHLY, CDR2 FYNNEI. The germline V and J ends were trimmed by 7 bases and 8 bases, with 9 bases remaining between them. CDR3 size: 11 residues. CDR3 nucleotide sequence: TGTGCCAGCACCACAGCCCATGAGCAGTTCTTC. This translates into CASTTAHEQFF.

The CDR3 is CASSDRAGAYNEQFF. The CDR3 DNA reads as TGCGCCAGCAGCGATAGAGCGGGAGCCTACAATGAGCAGTTCTTC. The gene calls are TRBV5-1 and TRBJ2-1; 8 nucleotides agree with TRBD2. Losses at the gene ends were 4 bases for V and 2 bases for J; bases not matched to a gene: 5. Germline V lookup: CDR1 SGHRS, CDR2 YFSETQ. The CDR3 extends over 15 amino acids.

The chain is built from TRBV7-1 and TRBJ2-7, with D unclear. TRBV7-1 carries the ORF label, with uncertain function. The CDR3 is 12 amino acids. The V gene lost 5 bases and the J gene lost 2 bases, with 7 bases spanning the gap. CDR3: CASSPSTYEQYF. In nucleotides, the CDR3 is TGTGCCAGCAGCCCCTCCACCTACGAGCAGTACTTC.

The chain carries TRBV5-1 and TRBJ2-5, with D perhaps matching TRBD1 (6 bases). Germline-derived CDR1 and CDR2 are SGHRS and YFSETQ. This CDR3 has 12 amino acids. The V and J ends lost 2 bases and 4 bases respectively, with 6 bases between them. The CDR3 sequence: CASSLQGETQYF. The CDR3 DNA reads as TGCGCCAGCAGCTTACAGGGAGAGACCCAGTACTTC.

The chain links TRBV6-1 to TRBJ2-5; D uncertain. Germline CDR1 reads MNHNS; CDR2 reads SASEGT. The CDR3 is 13 residues long. The V and J ends lost 2 bases and 5 bases respectively, with 9 bases between them. The CDR3 nucleotides read TGTGCCAGCAGTGAATACCCCGGGGAGACCCAGTACTTC. Amino acid sequence: CASSEYPGETQYF.

The chain carries TRBV28 and TRBJ2-1; a possible D gene is TRBD1 (5 bases). Germline V gives CDR1 MDHEN, CDR2 SYDVKM. The CDR3 is 14 amino acids. V was pared by 10 bases and J by 0 bases, with 13 bases between. CDR3 nucleotide sequence: TGTGCCACCACAGGTTTGAGCTCCTACAATGAGCAGTTCTTC. This translates into CATTGLSSYNEQFF.

The V call is TRBV6-5, the J call TRBJ2-1; a weak D match, TRBD2 (6 bases). V was trimmed by 7 bases and J by 2 bases, leaving 15 bases between them. CDR1 is MNHEY and CDR2 is SVGAGI in the germline V gene. The CDR3 is 15 residues long. This CDR3 reads CASTPGDSAYNEQFF. In nucleotides, the CDR3 is TGTGCCAGCACTCCGGGGGACTCCGCCTACAATGAGCAGTTCTTC.

This rearrangement joins TRBV6-6 to TRBJ2-1, with a possible D match to TRBD2 (5 bases). Trimming removed 6 bases at V and 3 bases at J, with 12 bases between. Germline V CDR1 and CDR2: MNHNY, SVGAGI (reference sequence). The CDR3 length is 14 residues. The CDR3 region is CASSLTIFYNEQFF. The CDR3 DNA reads as TGTGCCAGCAGCCTGACTATATTCTACAATGAGCAGTTCTTC.

Concerning this clone: One base separates it from a far larger clone, so it is likely a read error. This sample includes further DNA sequences coding for the same CDR3. The chain combines TRBV4-3 with TRBJ2-3; the match to TRBD2 covers 8 bases. The CDR3 sequence is 14 residues long. Germline V gives CDR1 LGHNA, CDR2 YSLEER. CDR3 sequence (DNA): TGCGCCAGTAGCCAGGGACTAGAGGCAGATACGCAGTATTTT. Amino acid sequence: CASSQGLEADTQYF.

The genes are TRBV7-2 and TRBJ2-7, with D possibly matching TRBD2 (6 bases). From germline, CDR1 is SGHTA and CDR2 FQGNSA. The CDR3 length is 14 residues. Trimming took off 0 bases at V and 6 bases at J, with 12 bases between the two ends. CDR3 in amino acids: CASSLAGSGFEQYF. The CDR3 nucleotides read TGTGCCAGCAGCTTAGCCGGGAGCGGCTTCGAGCAGTACTTC.

The sample holds one count of this clone. The rearrangement links TRBV15 to TRBJ2-1, with TRBD2 matching over 13 bases. This CDR3 is built from 16 residues. Germline CDR1 reads LNHNV; CDR2 reads YYDKDF (reference sequence). J gave up 3 bases and V 3 bases, and 2 bases lay outside the gene matches. CDR3: CATSRGLAGIYNEQFF. Here the CDR3 DNA reads TGTGCCACCAGCAGGGGACTAGCGGGGATCTACAATGAGCAGTTCTTC. Filled out from reference TRBV15 and TRBJ2-1, the complete variable domain reads DAMVIQNPRYQVTQFGKPVTLSCSQTLNHNVMYWYQQKSSQAPKLLFHYYDKDFNNEADTPDNFQSRRPNTSFCFLDIRSPGLGDTAMYLCATSRGLAGIYNEQFFGPGTRLTVL.

This clone is a singleton in its sample. A read error is likely here: a far larger clone is one base away. Additional DNA sequences in this sample encode the identical CDR3. This sequence joins TRBV15 and TRBJ1-2; TRBD1 matches at 9 bases. The CDR3 consists of 15 residues. In germline, CDR1 is LNHNV, CDR2 YYDKDF (reference sequence). V lost 0 bases and J lost 5; bases outside the gene matches: 4. This chain's CDR3 is CATSRDNRGPYGYTF. In nucleotides, the CDR3 is TGTGCCACCAGCAGAGACAACAGGGGGCCTTATGGCTACACCTTC.

About this clone: A far larger clone is one base from this, pointing to a likely read error. A read error is likely, as this CDR3 ends without the conserved phenylalanine or tryptophan. The chain uses TRBV7-9 and TRBJ1-3; maybe TRBD1 (6 bases). Trimming pared 4 bases from V and 0 bases from J, leaving 13 bases between. The CDR3 is made up of 16 amino acids. Germline CDR1 reads SEHNR; CDR2 reads FQNEAQ (reference sequence). CDR3 protein: CASSSGAGTSGNTIYS. The CDR3 nucleotides are TGTGCCAGCAGCTCAGGGGCAGGGACCTCTGGAAACACCATATATTCT.